This TCR beta chain was observed in a study of high-grade serous ovarian cancer treatment subgroups (dated by TCRdb to the early 2020s). About the study as a whole: A mean of approximately 13,000 reads and about 7,500 unique TCR beta rearrangements per sample was generated by sequencing. The study examined TCR beta repertoires in high-grade serous ovarian cancer patients who were grouped under a laparoscopic triage algorithm by complete gross resection or by neoadjuvant chemotherapy response. Of the roughly 30 patients in the cohort, around 10 had no residual disease after primary surgery (R0), around 10 were excellent NACT responders, and around 10 were poor NACT responders. In total there were around 99 samples, since every patient provided one primary tumor sample and two metastatic tumor samples.

Tumor samples were collected prior to definitive surgery or chemotherapy. Genomic DNA was extracted by the MD Anderson Biospecimen Extraction Resource, and TCR sequencing was done by the MD Anderson Cancer Genomics Laboratory. Note on this clone: The specificity of this receptor is unknown. No base quality information exists; no much larger clone differs at one position.

V is shortened by 10 bases, J by 0 bases, and the region joining them spans 13 bases. CDR1 MNHNS and CDR2 SASEGT are derived from the germline V gene. The CDR3, from cysteine to phenylalanine, totals 14 residues. This entry keeps only the CDR3 DNA: 42 bases, framed from base 1. Paper-wide results and their limitations: TCR clonal relatedness was found to be positively correlated with neoantigen level and, by trend, with copy number variation and mutation load derived from whole-genome sequencing. Repertoire similarity between tumors of the same patient ranged roughly 0.1 to 0.79, whereas almost no similarity was seen between different patients. Spatial information was not captured by bulk tumor TCR sequencing, so insight into HGSC tumor complexity and diversity was limited. The TCR repertoire analyses centered on CDR3, leaving CDR1 and CDR2 unanalyzed.

The 90 to 95 tumor samples underwent high-throughput TCR profiling using ImmunoSEQ. In the paper's pipeline: Richness (unique productive sequences), clonality, evenness and relatedness were included as repertoire diversity metrics, and similarity between samples was assessed with the Bhattacharyya coefficient. In a sensitivity analysis, TCRs with fewer than two reads were excluded, and consistent conclusions were obtained. Imported from immuneACCESS, the table was reduced by TCRdb to in-frame sequences with V and J called. These copies leave out some clones; in studies compared against another copy, an unresolved V gene accounts for under half, and the cause of the remainder is not known. D and trimming were read from the DNA, whereas the V and J calls and clone size are those reported in that table. For this sample the table gives roughly 29,000 clones, of which about 86% were detected only once. The ten largest clones add up to approximately 2.3% of the sample.

The chain couples TRBV6-1 to TRBJ1-5; the D gene cannot be resolved reliably. Sequenced sample: tumor tissue. The TCR sequence derives from a human donor with high-grade serous ovarian cancer. CDR3 reads: CATKDGNSNQPQHF. The DNA reads as follows: TGTGCCACCAAGGACGGTAATAGCAATCAGCCCCAGCATTTT.